This is a list of T cell receptor beta chains from one sample in a study of shared clonotypes between healthy human individuals. Only in-frame clones appear in the TCRdb table, and some are missing; sequencing was by immunoSEQ multiplex PCR. The sample yields roughly 2.2 million clones, around 92% seen once. What was sequenced was naive CD4+ T cells from PBMCs. The receptors come from a man aged 18 to 29 in good health. Some clones in this sample may be carry-over from other donors' samples. CDR3s include the opening cysteine and the closing phenylalanine or tryptophan. The D gene is left open where the match is weak. Size is stated for part of the rows, as once, few or many counts, or as a class when the clone is expanded.

CDR3aa | CDR3nt | d_gene | j_gene | v_gene | abundance
CASSITGELFF | TGTGCCAGCAGTATTACCGGGGAGCTGTTTTTT | NA | TRBJ2-2 | TRBV11-3 | NA
CASSLPQETQYF | TGTGCCAGCAGCCTCCCACAAGAGACCCAGTACTTC | NA | TRBJ2-5 | TRBV7-9 | NA
CASSLVPGRAYEQYF | TGCGCCAGCAGCTTAGTGCCTGGCAGGGCCTACGAGCAGTACTTC | NA | TRBJ2-7 | TRBV5-1 | NA
CASIGGNNYEQYF | TGTGCCAGCATCGGAGGGAACAACTACGAGCAGTACTTC | NA | TRBJ2-7 | TRBV6-5 | NA
CAWSRTGNSNQPQHF | TGTGCCTGGAGTCGGACAGGGAATAGCAATCAGCCCCAGCATTTT | TRBD1 | TRBJ1-5 | TRBV30 | NA
CSVDRSHWDSDGSGYTF | TGCAGCGTTGACCGATCCCATTGGGACAGCGATGGGAGCGGCTACACCTTC | TRBD1 | TRBJ1-2 | TRBV29-1 | once
CASSIDRIRGGETQYF | TGTGCCAGTAGTATAGATCGTATTCGGGGCGGAGAGACCCAGTACTTC | NA | TRBJ2-5 | TRBV19 | NA
CASSRTGDTGELFF | TGTGCCAGCAGCCGGACGGGGGACACCGGGGAGCTGTTTTTT | NA | TRBJ2-2 | TRBV2 | NA
CASSSGTSGRARETQYF | TGTGCCAGCAGCTCCGGGACTAGCGGGAGAGCTCGAGAGACCCAGTACTTC | TRBD2 | TRBJ2-5 | TRBV7-3 | NA
CASSLGQTRNEKLFF | TGTGCCAGCAGTCTGGGACAGACAAGAAATGAAAAACTGTTTTTT | TRBD1 | TRBJ1-4 | TRBV6-6 | NA
CASSLQGAGTSNVLTF | TGTGCCAGCTCACTTCAGGGGGCTGGAACGTCTAACGTCCTGACTTTC | TRBD1 | TRBJ2-6 | TRBV18 | NA
CASSLGPSDEQFF | TGTGCCAGCAGCTTGGGTCCTAGCGATGAGCAGTTCTTC | NA | TRBJ2-1 | TRBV5-5 | NA
CASSQGPPPDTQYF | TGCGCCAGCAGCCAAGGGCCGCCCCCAGATACGCAGTATTTT | NA | TRBJ2-3 | TRBV4-3 | NA
CASSQGATGGYYGYTF | TGCGCCAGCAGCCAAGGCGCGACAGGGGGCTACTATGGCTACACCTTC | TRBD1 | TRBJ1-2 | TRBV4-1 | NA
CASSPLGQGRIQPQHF | TGTGCCAGTAGTCCTCTGGGACAGGGAAGGATTCAGCCCCAGCATTTT | TRBD1 | TRBJ1-5 | TRBV19 | NA
CASSDTGQAYNEQFF | TGTGCCAGCAGCGATACGGGACAGGCTTACAATGAGCAGTTCTTC | TRBD1 | TRBJ2-1 | TRBV2 | NA
CASSQTESSYNEQFF | TGCGCCAGCAGCCAAACAGAGAGCTCCTACAATGAGCAGTTCTTC | NA | TRBJ2-1 | TRBV4-1 | NA
CASSFPGGTQYF | TGTGCCAGCAGCTTTCCCGGTGGGACCCAGTACTTC | NA | TRBJ2-5 | TRBV7-9 | NA
CASSRTGYEQYF | TGTGCCAGTAGCCGGACAGGGTACGAGCAGTACTTC | TRBD1 | TRBJ2-7 | TRBV19 | NA
CASSFGTYGYTF | TGTGCCAGCAGCTTTGGGACCTATGGCTACACCTTC | NA | TRBJ1-2 | TRBV7-2 | NA
CASSLGQGARGYTF | TGTGCCAGCAGCTTAGGACAGGGGGCGCGGGGCTACACCTTC | TRBD1 | TRBJ1-2 | TRBV13 | once
CASRPGQNQPQHF | TGTGCCAGCAGGCCGGGACAGAATCAGCCCCAGCATTTT | TRBD1 | TRBJ1-5 | TRBV2 | NA
CASSLLPGSYEQYF | TGCGCCAGCAGCTTGTTACCGGGTTCATACGAGCAGTACTTC | NA | TRBJ2-7 | TRBV5-1 | NA
CASSLTGRGDTQYF | TGTGCCAGCAGCTTAACCGGGAGGGGGGATACGCAGTATTTT | TRBD2 | TRBJ2-3 | TRBV7-2 | NA
CASHLRGGRGETQYF | TGTGCCAGCCACTTGCGCGGGGGGAGAGGAGAGACCCAGTACTTC | TRBD2 | TRBJ2-5 | TRBV5-4 | NA
CASSLAVRYSPLHF | TGCGCCAGCAGCTTGGCCGTTAGGTATTCACCCCTCCACTTT | NA | TRBJ1-6 | TRBV5-1 | NA
CASSDDSYGYTF | TGTGCCAGCAGTGATGACTCCTATGGCTACACCTTC | NA | TRBJ1-2 | TRBV6-4 | few
CASSRGQGANEQFF | TGCGCCAGCAGCAGGGGACAGGGGGCCAATGAGCAGTTCTTC | TRBD1 | TRBJ2-1 | TRBV5-1 | NA
CASSFAGNEQFF | TGCGCCAGCAGCTTTGCAGGCAATGAGCAGTTCTTC | NA | TRBJ2-1 | TRBV5-1 | few
CASRRTLQETQYF | TGTGCCAGCAGAAGGACCCTACAAGAGACCCAGTACTTC | NA | TRBJ2-5 | TRBV28 | NA
CSAYRYPEQFF | TGCAGTGCTTACCGATACCCTGAGCAGTTCTTC | NA | TRBJ2-1 | TRBV20-1 | NA
CASSQDGGRGISDTQYF | TGTGCCAGCAGCCAAGATGGGGGCCGGGGGATCTCTGATACGCAGTATTTT | NA | TRBJ2-3 | TRBV4-2 | NA
CASLRASSGNTIYF | TGTGCCAGCCTGAGAGCATCCTCTGGAAACACCATATATTTT | NA | TRBJ1-3 | TRBV2 | once
CTGGLTPLYGYTF | TGTACAGGGGGCTTAACCCCCCTATATGGCTACACCTTC | TRBD1 | TRBJ1-2 | TRBV19 | NA
CASSLPGTATTDTQYF | TGCGCCAGCAGCTTACCCGGGACAGCGACCACAGATACGCAGTATTTT | TRBD1 | TRBJ2-3 | TRBV5-1 | NA
CASSGPKLAGGTGSYNEQFF | TGTGCCAGCAGCGGTCCCAAACTAGCGGGAGGCACCGGCTCCTACAATGAGCAGTTCTTC | TRBD2 | TRBJ2-1 | TRBV2 | once
CASSNTEDSPLHF | TGCGCCAGCAGTAACACTGAGGATTCACCCCTCCACTTT | NA | TRBJ1-6 | TRBV4-1 | NA
CASSLGLAGGETQYF | TGTGCCAGCAGCCTGGGACTAGCGGGAGGAGAGACCCAGTACTTC | TRBD2 | TRBJ2-5 | TRBV9 | NA
CASSVGKTATNEKLFF | TGTGCCAGCAGCGTAGGAAAGACTGCAACTAATGAAAAACTGTTTTTT | NA | TRBJ1-4 | TRBV9 | few
CASSLGTGQIYEQYF | TGTGCCAGCAGCTTAGGTACGGGACAGATCTACGAGCAGTACTTC | TRBD1 | TRBJ2-7 | TRBV7-2 | NA
CAISDGPGDTDTQYF | TGTGCCATCAGTGATGGTCCCGGGGATACAGATACGCAGTATTTT | NA | TRBJ2-3 | TRBV10-3 | NA
CASSSRSQGRSAGANVLTF | TGTGCCAGTAGTTCACGGAGCCAGGGAAGGTCCGCCGGGGCCAACGTCCTGACTTTC | NA | TRBJ2-6 | TRBV19 | once
CASEAGKSGNTIYF | TGTGCCAGCGAAGCAGGGAAGAGTGGAAACACCATATATTTT | NA | TRBJ1-3 | TRBV2 | NA
CASSPLRDRSSYEQYF | TGTGCCAGCTCACCCCTTAGAGACAGGAGCTCCTACGAGCAGTACTTC | NA | TRBJ2-7 | TRBV18 | NA
CSVDQGHYNEQFF | TGCAGCGTTGACCAGGGCCACTACAATGAGCAGTTCTTC | NA | TRBJ2-1 | TRBV29-1 | NA